One T cell receptor (beta chain) is described in this entry. Its antigen is as yet unknown. CDR3 length: 14 amino acids. Germline CDR1 and CDR2: SGHTA and FQGNSA. For the second PCR, which ran for roughly 6 to 12 cycles, a sample-barcoded 5' primer and a J-beta primer mix were used. Sequencing recovered at least 2.5 million CDR3-containing paired-end reads from each sample. TCRdb recomputed calls from the 5' RACE reads with MiXCR, one row per CDR3 protein. Found here are 700,000 to 950,000 distinct CDR3 sequences, more than 45% of them singletons; the top ten hold about 20%. This record comes from a study of blood T cells in healthy people across ages. The study, taken as a whole, reports: Older age went with lower TCR beta diversity per million T cells, in a roughly linear way. It was held that the diversity estimates obtained from one million T cells were underestimates. The long-lived group displayed more naive CD4+ cells, plus higher diversity, than the aged donors did.

The V call is TRBV7-2, the J call TRBJ2-4; D not certain. The J call may be incorrect, as the DNA end agrees better with TRBJ2-5. The sample comprised blood. The sequence derives from a man aged 30 to 39 in good health. In nucleotides, the CDR3 is TGTGCCAGCAGCTTAGATCAGGTCCAAGAGACCCAGTACTTC. Protein sequence: CASSLDQVQETQYF.